This TCR beta chain is from a study of cytomegalovirus exposure and HLA in healthy donors (dated by TCRdb to about 2017). In the study overall: An earlier analysis of some 620 of the donors reported approximately 260 Gb of sequence data and 95 million to 140 million unique TCR beta sequences obtained from around 170 million T cells. To predict cytomegalovirus infection status, the study combined high-throughput TCR immunosequencing, statistical association of individual TCRs with disease status, and machine learning. The study was designed to test whether signatures of past pathogen exposure could be identified by cataloging public T cell receptors. A later genetic analysis used genome-wide SNP genotypes for about 55% of the 666 donors, treating that subset as a discovery cohort. Alongside the repertoire data, information on donor age, sex, ethnicity and CMV serostatus was compiled. Among 300 to 500 genotyped donors of the cohort, an average of roughly 230,000 unique TCR beta nucleotide sequences was sequenced per donor, of which roughly 18% were non-productive. Every repertoire in the discovery cohort had been generated on one and the same sequencing platform. HLA typing included class I and class II loci at four-digit resolution. To study patterns of TCR occurrence, a later analysis re-analyzed previously published TCR beta repertoires from 666 donors and added high-resolution HLA genotyping. An earlier analysis of 500 to 750 of the donors applied high-throughput TCR beta sequencing to assess whether each TCR beta V gene segment acted as functional or pseudogenic. Roughly 300 gigabases of sequencing data and 78 million or so unique TCR sequences were included in an early release covering 550 to 650 HLA-typed donors. The study profiled the T cell repertoires of about 720 subjects by immunosequencing and related them to cytomegalovirus serostatus. Rather than using new phenotypic data, the later analysis identified candidate immune exposures from TCR beta sequences and from how often those sequences occurred across donors. The number of typed donors differed by locus: about 620-640 for A, B, C, DRB1 and DQB1; some 540 for DQA1; some 610 for DPA1; and about 450 for DPB1. A separate validation cohort of about 110 different subjects was used in addition to the 666-subject first cohort. Of the roughly 390 genotyped donors, 65% to 90% were placed in the genetic ancestry cluster associated with self-reported Caucasian donors. A few DR-DQ haplotypes were handled as single units for association and clustering because linkage in the cohort was strong. General study outcomes and caveats: A later analysis associated roughly 17,000 TCR beta sequences with specific HLA alleles at a false discovery rate of 0.05. Sequencing depth was assumed to be roughly uniform across donors in the presence/absence analyses, though that assumption may not hold. Strong co-occurrence of HLA alleles, especially DR and DQ, made assigning TCR associations to individual alleles difficult. About 15 rarely observed V segments, including chromosome 9 orphons, were excluded from the earlier analysis of about 600 of the donors because counts were too low. An earlier analysis of around 540 of the donors showed that most TCR beta V segments appeared in productive rearrangements either about 90% or about 30% of the time, which broadly matched IMGT annotations. A further reported finding was that TCR beta sequences accurately predicted the HLA-A and HLA-B alleles for most subjects in the first cohort. A total of fewer than 200 TCR beta chains were listed by the study as associated with cytomegalovirus. The authors suggested that the approach could potentially be generalized to other disease states and immunological phenotypes. Because HLA typing was missing for some donors at each locus, association tests included only the typed subset. Compared with the roughly 700-donor mean, donors in an Asian-associated ancestry cluster had fewer N-insertions in productive TCRs, according to a later genetic analysis. The sequencing pipeline was judged likely to have produced a cluster of highly shared sequence variants as a technical artifact. Compared with equally common non-associated chains, HLA-associated TCR beta chains in a later analysis were more clonally expanded and had lower generation probabilities. Linkage disequilibrium might explain the correlated functional status among segregating V segments, but an unknown experimental factor could not be excluded. Most CMV-associated TCR beta chains appeared to be HLA-restricted in a later analysis, and the HLA associations seemed to be driven largely by CMV exposure. Because the 87-base-pair reads could not distinguish some IMGT-functional V segments, including TRBV6-2 and TRBV6-3, those segments were excluded. Immune exposure information for the cohort was limited to CMV serostatus. A later analysis found that TCR association rates varied across HLA loci, with DRB1 alleles showing the most associated TCRs and HLA-C alleles the fewest. In both the original and validation cohorts, the classifier was reported to diagnose cytomegalovirus status with high specificity and sensitivity. Across donors, most TCR sequences were observed very rarely, whereas some public TCRs were present in many individuals. The cohort was sequenced for TCR beta chains only, and without alpha or paired-chain data the features that could be detected were limited. A few of the identified cytomegalovirus-associated TCR beta chains were confirmed in vitro to be specific for cytomegalovirus antigens. According to a later analysis, parvovirus B19, influenza, CMV and Epstein-Barr virus appeared linked to several top co-occurrence clusters. An association between a missense DCLRE1C variant and V-gene and J-gene trimming of TCR beta chains was found in a later genetic analysis and replicated in an independent cohort.

The method was the immunoSEQ multiplex PCR assay. For the multiplex PCR, a mixture combining 60 forward primers for TCR Vbeta segments and 13 reverse primers for TCR Jbeta segments was used. The CDR3 region of rearranged TCR beta genes was amplified from genomic DNA with a multiplex PCR assay. The Illumina HiSeq System was used to sequence the amplified TCR beta libraries as 87-base-pair reads. As for how the authors treated the data: In a later analysis, some 80 million unique TCR beta chains were counted across the 650 to 750 repertoires, and some 10 million of these chains were shared by at least two donors. A nearest-neighbor algorithm error-corrected the raw reads and collapsed the reads into unique sequences, merging closely related sequences to remove PCR and sequencing errors. V, D and J gene segments were assigned by aligning CDR3 sequences to IMGT reference sequences. For a sequence to be retained, at least a six-nucleotide match to both a V gene segment and a J gene segment was required. A rearrangement counted as productive if the CDR3 had no stop codons and remained in frame with V and J, and every other rearrangement counted as non-productive. CDR3 was defined by IMGT convention, running from the second conserved V-encoded cysteine to the conserved J-encoded phenylalanine. The earlier analysis of about 590 of the donors excluded sequences that lacked an unambiguous match to a single V gene segment. An earlier analysis of just under 600 of the donors called V segments functional above 56.7% productive rearrangements and segregating when the between-donor standard deviation exceeded 5%. A statistical classification framework was developed to diagnose cytomegalovirus status using the catalog of TCR beta chain sequences. A later analysis assigned V and J genes by comparing TCR nucleotide sequences with IMGT/GENE-DB human TR gene sequences. Using the TCRdist pipeline, a later analysis assigned CDR3 sequences along with most-parsimonious VDJ recombination scenarios. In a later analysis, each TCR beta chain was defined by its CDR3 amino acid sequence together with its V-gene family, and reads lacking a unique V-gene family were excluded. To address suspected cross-contamination and a sequencing artifact, a later analysis removed 592 highly shared, low-generation-probability nucleotide sequences. A later analysis calculated a clonal expansion index for each public chain from normalized within-repertoire ranks of inferred template counts. In a later analysis, generation probabilities were computed with a VDJ recombination model fitted to out-of-frame rearrangements, and the resulting probabilities were checked against IGoR. Hypergeometric tests were used in a later analysis to score TCR-TCR, TCR-HLA and TCR-CMV co-occurrence, with a repertoire-size bias correction applied to the TCR pairs. A later analysis estimated false discovery rates by permuting HLA or CMV assignments 20 times. In a later analysis, co-occurring TCRs were grouped with DBSCAN, and TCRdist sequence similarity was added when clustering was performed within HLA-allele-positive subsets. Repertoires with fewer than 30,000 or more than 120,000 public chains were left out of co-occurrence clustering, as were a handful of repertoires with anomalous nucleotide sharing. Imported from immuneACCESS, the table was reduced by TCRdb to in-frame sequences with V and J called. These copies leave out some clones; in studies compared against another copy, an unresolved V gene accounts for under half, and the cause of the remainder is not known. From that table come the V and J calls and clone size; the DNA was used to work out D and trimming. The sample records 150,000 to 200,000 clones, about 88% of which are singletons. The ten largest clones capture approximately 2% of the sample.

The cohort comprised 710 or so healthy bone marrow donors. At the time of sampling, every cohort member was nominally healthy, though immune exposures that went unrecorded were likely present. The donor was CMV seronegative and belonged to the group of 352 seronegative cohort members. Every donor gave a peripheral blood sample, and the peripheral blood mononuclear cells from that sample were used for TCR beta sequencing. Genomic DNA extraction from the blood cell samples was performed with the Qiagen DNeasy Blood Extraction Kit. Regarding this clone: Its antigen has not been determined. It has no much larger one-base neighbor in the sample; base qualities were not kept.

From cysteine to phenylalanine, the CDR3 is 15 amino acids long. Solely the CDR3 DNA is kept, with 45 bases framed from the first base. Trimming takes 7 bases off V and 5 bases off J; junction bases not matched to a gene: 5. For CDR1 and CDR2, the germline V gene lists SQVTM and ANQGSEA. The receptor was isolated from a woman aged 18-29 years in good health and CMV-seronegative. The chain is encoded by TRBV29-1 joined to TRBJ2-2; the junction holds 15 bases that match TRBD2. The sample was PBMCs. The encoded CDR3 is CSARTSGRGTGELFF. The DNA sequence is TGCAGCGCTCGGACTAGCGGGAGGGGTACCGGGGAGCTGTTTTTT.